This TCR beta chain was recovered during a study of technical replicates of blood from a handful of donors (dated by TCRdb to the late 2010s). The CDR1 and CDR2 encoded by the germline V gene are MDHEN and SYDVKM. After removal of 4 bases from V and 6 bases from J, the junction retains 5 bases not matched to a gene. The CDR3 sequence holds 14 residues, the cysteine and phenylalanine included. Only the CDR3 DNA is retained, 42 bases long and in frame from the first base. Of note for this clone: The target of this receptor is not known. Within one base of it there is no much larger clone, and no base qualities were kept.

The library came from the immunoSEQ multiplex PCR assay. TCRdb obtained this table from immuneACCESS and retained in-frame rearrangements with V and J assigned. These tables miss some clones; where compared with another copy, unresolved V genes account for less than half of the shortfall, and the remainder is unexplained. The table for this sample lists roughly 14,000 clones; about 86% of them were counted only once. The top ten hold roughly an eighth of the sample. The TCR was taken from a human donor in good health. The rearranged segments are TRBV28 and TRBJ1-5, and 8 bases in between align with TRBD1. What was sequenced was PBMCs. CDR3 reads: CASSSGQGVQPQHF. The nucleotide sequence is TGTGCCAGCAGTTCCGGACAGGGTGTTCAGCCCCAGCATTTT.